This T cell receptor (beta chain) was retrieved from a study of T cell responses to AZD1222 COVID-19 vaccine (dated by TCRdb to about 2021). As for the study more broadly: TCR sequencing was performed for 233 trial participants, of whom roughly 200 were given two doses of AZD1222 and around 26 were given two doses of MenACWY control vaccine. Trial participants were enrolled by age into 18-55, 56-69 and 70-plus year subgroups, with 148, 28 and 57 TCR-sequenced participants respectively.

Spanning cysteine to phenylalanine, the CDR3 consists of 15 amino acids. Only the CDR3 DNA stays, 45 bases, in frame from base 1. The germline V gene provides CDR1 SGHAT and CDR2 FQNNGV. Trimming leaves V shorter by 5 bases and J shorter by 7 bases, with the junction holding 8 bases beyond the gene matches. Overall study results and their limits: In the small 56-69-year group, the increase in depth fell short of significance, most likely because of low power. Because no samples from the day 14 peak response were available, repertoires could be characterized only after the peak T cell response. Reportedly, close to half of the unique spike-specific TCRs recognized epitopes lying outside the regions that are mutated in the B.1.351 and B.1.1.7 variants. After two AZD1222 doses, both the breadth and the depth of spike-specific TCRs were significantly higher than at day 0 and than in MenACWY recipients. The whole spike protein was spanned by vaccine-associated CD4 TCRs, and dominant responses were seen in regions 160-218 and 743-854. Participants were mostly white British, with more females than males. The authors suggested clonal diversity may have been underestimated. Conclusions about previously exposed vaccinees are limited, since just five to seven AZD1222 recipients were seropositive for SARS-CoV-2 at baseline.

Comments on this clone: Its antigen has not been determined. The sample holds no much larger clone one base away, and base qualities are not on file.

The CDR3 regions of human TCRbeta chains were analyzed by immunosequencing. The source study handled its data this way. Repertoire TCRs were checked for matches against a reference library of SARS-CoV-2-specific TCRs that had been generated using the MIRA antigen-specificity platform. Breadth was defined as the fraction of unique TCRs that were SARS-CoV-2-associated, and depth was defined as the fraction of total T cells that were SARS-CoV-2-associated. Each spike-specific TCR was assigned to its reactive spike region and to a CD4 or CD8 class using the MIRA data. Log10-transformed breadth and depth values were compared by one-way ANOVA with Sidak's multiple comparisons tests. As stored in TCRdb, this immuneACCESS dataset retains in-frame rearrangements with V and J assigned. A fraction of the clones does not appear; measured against another copy, unresolved V genes explain less than half of the discrepancy, and the remainder lacks a known reason. The DNA gave D and trimming, while V, J and clone size come from that table. The sample table contains more than 80,000 clones; only one count was recorded for roughly 87% of them. The ten most abundant clones make up 6.5% to 10% of the sample.

Taken with the paper, the label for time point translates to: about 28 days (+/-7) after the second vaccine dose. AZD1222 recipients whose second dose came at about 4 weeks and those whose second dose came at about 12 weeks were combined into one group, since spike-specific TCR depth and breadth did not differ between the two schedules. The vaccinee samples were drawn from two UK trials, COV001 and COV002, one of which was a single-blind randomized controlled phase 2/3 trial testing AZD1222 (ChAdOx1 nCoV-19) in healthy adults. Trial participant PBMC samples were collected at day 0 and day 28 after the second dose for TCRbeta chain sequencing.

Recombination joined TRBV11-2 with TRBJ1-4; 9 central bases correspond to TRBD1. The sequenced sample was peripheral blood, obtained 28 days after the second AZD1222 dose. The origin of this receptor is an adult who received the AZD1222 COVID-19 vaccine. The nucleotides read TGTGCCAGCAGCCCACAGGGGGCGCAAGGTGAAAAACTGTTTTTT. The encoded protein is CASSPQGAQGEKLFF.